This T cell receptor (beta chain) was identified during a study of blood T cell repertoires in COVID-19 (TCRdb year 2020). For context, the study as a whole: The collaborator samples originated in the United States, Italy and Spain and spanned the acute and convalescent phases of COVID-19. The prospective study material was composed of cDNA or gDNA derived from T cells, B-cell-depleted T cells, or PBMCs. Deeply sampled blood TCRbeta repertoires from subjects exposed to, actively infected with, or recovered from COVID-19 were included in the dataset. The repertoires were released in a freely available public database meant as a resource for research on the immune response to SARS-CoV-2. The samples were drawn from two sources: the first 160 participants of the ongoing ImmuneRACE study, and 950 to 1,500 subjects contributed by 6 global collaborators. The sample metadata nearly always contained a de-identified subject ID, COVID-19 status, age in years and sex. HLA class I and class II types, where available, came from metadata supplied by the sample provider rather than from assay-based typing.

Collaborating institutions collected whole blood in K2EDTA tubes following their own protocols. For TCRbeta analysis, collaborator samples were shipped as frozen whole blood, as isolated PBMCs, or as DNA extracted from either sample type. Turning to this clone: Its recognized antigen is unknown. No qualities accompany the bases; no much larger clone lies one base away.

TCRbeta CDR3 regions were amplified from genomic DNA using the immunoSEQ Assay, a bias-controlled multiplex PCR. The paper's processing steps were these. The number of nucleated cells in each sample was estimated by amplification of reference gene primers within the assay. To quantify the absolute abundance of each unique TCRbeta CDR3 rearrangement, sequence reads were collapsed and filtered. For each sample, productive Simpson clonality was calculated as the square root of Simpson's diversity index across productive rearrangements. Drawn from immuneACCESS, this table holds only the in-frame rearrangements with V and J called that TCRdb kept. Clones are partly lost; checked studies trace under half to an unresolved V gene and leave the rest unexplained. That table furnishes V, J and clone size, whereas the DNA furnished D and trimming. Across this sample there are over 100,000 clones, with approximately 87% seen only once. The top ten clones comprise roughly 14% of the sample.

Study-wide findings and limitations: The quantity of clinical and demographic metadata differed by source and by participant and was supplied without curation.

At the junction V is shortened by 4 bases and J by 6 bases, with 7 bases in between. The germline V gene yields MGHDK for CDR1 and SYGVNS for CDR2. The CDR3 runs 11 residues from the cysteine to the phenylalanine. Kept here is only the CDR3 DNA, which spans 33 bases and is read in frame from base 1. Recombination linked TRBV25-1 to TRBJ2-7, with no reliable assignment of the D segment. This clonotype was obtained from a middle-aged man with acute or convalescent COVID-19. The sample comprised peripheral blood. This receptor has the CDR3 CASSVLAEQYF. The nucleotides read TGTGCCAGCAGTGTCCTGGCCGAGCAGTACTTC.